This T cell receptor (beta chain) was retrieved from a study of blood T cell repertoires in COVID-19. Study overall: PBMCs, B-cell-depleted T cells, or T cells provided the cDNA or gDNA that made up the material.

Original analysis: Reference gene primer amplification yielded estimated nucleated cell counts. Profiled with immunoSEQ multiplex PCR; TCRdb holds only in-frame clones, not every one. The V and J calls and clone size were taken over from that table, and D and trimming were inferred from the DNA. The sample lists a few hundred thousand clones, about nine tenths occurring once. Germline V gives CDR1 SGHRS, CDR2 YFSETQ. CDR3 size: 18 residues. V dropped 0 bases and J dropped 0; count of bases not matched to a gene: 5. The chain carries TRBV5-1 and TRBJ2-1, with TRBD2 matching over 11 bases. The sequence derives from a man aged 40-49 years who had recovered from COVID-19. Sequenced sample: peripheral blood. The CDR3 coding sequence is TGCGCCAGCAGCTTGGGACTAGCGGGATCGAGCTCCTACAATGAGCAGTTCTTC. It encodes CASSLGLAGSSSYNEQFF.